Following are 3 T cell receptor beta chains from one sample sequenced in a study of blood T cell repertoires in COVID-19. Profiling relied on immunoSEQ multiplex PCR, and the TCRdb table lists in-frame clones only, not all of them. This sample yields 130,000 to 150,000 clones, of which around 91% are seen a single time; 3% to 3.5% belongs to the top ten. The specimen was peripheral blood. The source is a woman aged 60-75 years with active COVID-19.

The chain employs TRBV27 and TRBJ2-1, with TRBD2 matching over 9 bases. Trimming cost V 3 bases and J 1 base; bases outside gene matches: 4. Germline CDR1 MNHEY, CDR2 SMNVEV (reference sequence). This CDR3 region has 16 residues. Here the CDR3 reads CASSFTSGFSYNEQFF. In DNA form, the CDR3 reads TGTGCCAGCAGTTTTACTAGCGGGTTTTCCTACAATGAGCAGTTCTTC.

The gene calls are TRBV4-2 and TRBJ2-2, with 11 bases lining up with TRBD2. The V gene end was trimmed by 5 bases and the J gene end by 5 bases; junction bases not matched to a gene: 7. CDR3 length: 16 residues. Germline values: CDR1 LGHNA, CDR2 YNFKEQ. CDR3 DNA: TGTGCCAGCAGCTTACTAGCGGGAGTTGGGACCGGGGAGCTGTTTTTT. Its protein is CASSLLAGVGTGELFF.

The CDR3 DNA sequence: TGTGCCAGCAGTTACGGGGAGAACGAGCAGTACTTC. It specifies CASSYGENEQYF. The rearrangement joins TRBV6-2 or TRBV6-3 to TRBJ2-7; D possibly corresponds to TRBD2 (5 bases). Trimming took 2 bases from V and 5 from J, leaving 7 bases between them. The CDR3 consists of 12 residues. Looked up from germline, CDR1 is MNHEY and CDR2 is SVGEGT.